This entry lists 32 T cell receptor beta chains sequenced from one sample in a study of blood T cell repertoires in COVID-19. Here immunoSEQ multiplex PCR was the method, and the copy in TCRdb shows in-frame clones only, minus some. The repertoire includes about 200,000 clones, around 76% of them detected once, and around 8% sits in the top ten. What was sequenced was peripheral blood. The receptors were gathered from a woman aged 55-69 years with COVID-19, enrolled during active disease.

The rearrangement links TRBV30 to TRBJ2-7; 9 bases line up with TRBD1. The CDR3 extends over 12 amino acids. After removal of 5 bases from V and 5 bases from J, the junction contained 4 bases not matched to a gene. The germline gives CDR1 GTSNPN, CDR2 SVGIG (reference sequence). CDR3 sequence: CAWDRGENEQYF. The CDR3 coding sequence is TGTGCCTGGGACAGGGGGGAGAACGAGCAGTACTTC.

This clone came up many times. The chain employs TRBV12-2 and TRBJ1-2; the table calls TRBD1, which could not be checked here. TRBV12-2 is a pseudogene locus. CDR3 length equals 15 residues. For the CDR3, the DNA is TGTGCAAGTCGCTTAGCTAGGACAGGGGAAAGTGGCTACACCTTC. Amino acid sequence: CASRLARTGESGYTF.

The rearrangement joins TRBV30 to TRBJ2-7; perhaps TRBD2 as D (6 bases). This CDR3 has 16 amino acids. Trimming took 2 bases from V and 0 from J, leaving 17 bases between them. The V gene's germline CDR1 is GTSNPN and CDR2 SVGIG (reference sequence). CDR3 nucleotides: TGTGCCTGGAGTCTCCACGGGACTCCGAGCTCCTACGAGCAGTACGTC. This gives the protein CAWSLHGTPSSYEQYV.

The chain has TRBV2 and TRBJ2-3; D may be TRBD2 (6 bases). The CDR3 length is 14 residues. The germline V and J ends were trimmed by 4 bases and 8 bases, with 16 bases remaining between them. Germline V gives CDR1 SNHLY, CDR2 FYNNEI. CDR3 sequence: CASSGLGFSSTQYF. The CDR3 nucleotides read TGTGCCAGCAGTGGACTAGGGTTCTCGTCTACGCAGTATTTT.

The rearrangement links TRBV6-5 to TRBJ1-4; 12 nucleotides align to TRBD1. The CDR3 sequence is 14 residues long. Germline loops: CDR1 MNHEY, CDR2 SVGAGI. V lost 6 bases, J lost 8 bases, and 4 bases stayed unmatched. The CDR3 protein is CASSWDRGREKLFF. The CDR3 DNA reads TGTGCCAGCAGCTGGGACAGGGGGCGAGAAAAACTGTTTTTT.

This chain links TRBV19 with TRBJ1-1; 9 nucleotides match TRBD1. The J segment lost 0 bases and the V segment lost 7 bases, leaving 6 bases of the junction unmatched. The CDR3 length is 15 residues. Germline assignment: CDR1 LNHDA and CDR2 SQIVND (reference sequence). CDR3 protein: CASTPTGGMNTEAFF. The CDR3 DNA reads TGTGCCAGTACCCCGACAGGGGGTATGAACACTGAAGCTTTCTTT.

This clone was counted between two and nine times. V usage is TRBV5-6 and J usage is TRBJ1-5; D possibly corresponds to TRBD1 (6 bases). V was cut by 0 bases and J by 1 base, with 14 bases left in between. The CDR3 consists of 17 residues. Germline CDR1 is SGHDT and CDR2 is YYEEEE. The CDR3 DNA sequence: TGTGCCAGCAGCTTGGGCAGGGGCCTGGGAAGCAATCAGCCCCAGCATTTT. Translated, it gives CASSLGRGLGSNQPQHF. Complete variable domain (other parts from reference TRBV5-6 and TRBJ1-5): DAGVTQSPTHLIKTRGQQVTLRCSPKSGHDTVSWYQQALGQGPQFIFQYYEEEERQRGNFPDRFSGHQFPNYSSELNVNALLLGDSALYLCASSLGRGLGSNQPQHFGDGTRLSIL.

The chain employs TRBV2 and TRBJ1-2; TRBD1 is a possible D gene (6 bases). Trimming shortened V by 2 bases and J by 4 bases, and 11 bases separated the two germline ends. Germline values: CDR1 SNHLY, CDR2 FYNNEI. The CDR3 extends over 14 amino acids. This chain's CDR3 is CASSELQGIYGYTF. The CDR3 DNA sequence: TGTGCCAGCAGTGAACTACAGGGAATCTATGGCTACACCTTC.

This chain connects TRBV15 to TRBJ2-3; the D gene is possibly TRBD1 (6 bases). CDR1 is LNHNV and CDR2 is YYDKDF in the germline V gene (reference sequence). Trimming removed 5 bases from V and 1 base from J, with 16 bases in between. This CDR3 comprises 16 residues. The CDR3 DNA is TGTGCCACCAGCCTTGGACGGGACACGGGCACAGATACGCAGTATTTT. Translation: CATSLGRDTGTDTQYF.

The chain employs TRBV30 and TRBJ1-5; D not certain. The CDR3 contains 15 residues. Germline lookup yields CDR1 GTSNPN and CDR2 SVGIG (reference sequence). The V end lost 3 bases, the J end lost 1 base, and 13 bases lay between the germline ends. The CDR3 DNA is TGTGCCTGGAGCGGGGTGGCTCTCAGCAATCAGCCCCAGCATTTT. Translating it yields CAWSGVALSNQPQHF. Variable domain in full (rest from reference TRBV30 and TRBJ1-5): SQTIHQWPATLVQPVGSPLSLECTVEGTSNPNLYWYRQAAGRGLQLLFYSVGIGQISSEVPQNLSASRPQDRQFILSSKKLLLSDSGFYLCAWSGVALSNQPQHFGDGTRLSIL.

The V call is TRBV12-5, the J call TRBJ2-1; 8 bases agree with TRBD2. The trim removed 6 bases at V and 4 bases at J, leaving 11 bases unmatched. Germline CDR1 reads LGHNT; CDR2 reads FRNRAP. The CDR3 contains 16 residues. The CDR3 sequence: CASGPPSSGGYNEQFF. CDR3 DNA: TGTGCTAGTGGCCCGCCCTCCAGCGGGGGATACAATGAGCAGTTCTTC.

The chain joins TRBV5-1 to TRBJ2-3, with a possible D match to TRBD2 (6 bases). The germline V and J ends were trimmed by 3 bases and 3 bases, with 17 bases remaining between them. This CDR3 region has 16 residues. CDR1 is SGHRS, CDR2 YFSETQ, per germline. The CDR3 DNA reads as TGCGCCAGCAGCTCGGGAGCGGTCCGGAGGACAGATACGCAGTATTTT. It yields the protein CASSSGAVRRTDTQYF.

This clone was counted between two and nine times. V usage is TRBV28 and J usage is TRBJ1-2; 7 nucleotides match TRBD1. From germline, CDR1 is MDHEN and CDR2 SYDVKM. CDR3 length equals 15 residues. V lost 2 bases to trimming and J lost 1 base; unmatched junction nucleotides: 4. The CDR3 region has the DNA TGTGCCAGCAGTTTAAGGACAGGACTTAACTATGGCTACACCTTC. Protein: CASSLRTGLNYGYTF.

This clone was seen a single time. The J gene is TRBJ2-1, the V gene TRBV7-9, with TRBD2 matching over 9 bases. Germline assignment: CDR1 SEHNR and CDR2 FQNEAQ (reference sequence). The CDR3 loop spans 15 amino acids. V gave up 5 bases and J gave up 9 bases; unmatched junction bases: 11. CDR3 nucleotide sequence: TGTGCCAGCAGCCGACTAGCGGCGAGTACTTTTGAGCAGTTCTTC. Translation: CASSRLAASTFEQFF.

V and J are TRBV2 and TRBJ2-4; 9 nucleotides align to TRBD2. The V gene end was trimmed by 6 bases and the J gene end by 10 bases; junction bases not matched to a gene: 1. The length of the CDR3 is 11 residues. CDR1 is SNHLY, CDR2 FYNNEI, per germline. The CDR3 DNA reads TGTGCCAGCAGAACTAGCGGGATTCAGTACTTC. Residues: CASRTSGIQYF.

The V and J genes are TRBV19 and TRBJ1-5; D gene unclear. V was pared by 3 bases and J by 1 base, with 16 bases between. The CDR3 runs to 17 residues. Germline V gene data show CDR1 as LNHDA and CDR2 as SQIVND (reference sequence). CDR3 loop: CASSISRQGLSNQPQHF. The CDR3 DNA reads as TGTGCCAGTAGTATTTCGAGGCAAGGATTAAGCAATCAGCCCCAGCATTTT.

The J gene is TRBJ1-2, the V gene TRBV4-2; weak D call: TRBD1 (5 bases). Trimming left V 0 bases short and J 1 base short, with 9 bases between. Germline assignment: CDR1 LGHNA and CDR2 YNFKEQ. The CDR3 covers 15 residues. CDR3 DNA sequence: TGTGCCAGCAGCCAAGAATTCGACAGTAACTATGGCTACACCTTC. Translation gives CASSQEFDSNYGYTF.

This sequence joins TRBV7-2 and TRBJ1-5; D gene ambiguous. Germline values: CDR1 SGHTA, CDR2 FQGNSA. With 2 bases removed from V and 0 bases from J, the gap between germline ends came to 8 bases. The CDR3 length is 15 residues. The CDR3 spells CASSLSTGSNQPQHF. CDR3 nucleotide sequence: TGTGCCAGCAGCTTATCGACGGGTAGCAATCAGCCCCAGCATTTT.

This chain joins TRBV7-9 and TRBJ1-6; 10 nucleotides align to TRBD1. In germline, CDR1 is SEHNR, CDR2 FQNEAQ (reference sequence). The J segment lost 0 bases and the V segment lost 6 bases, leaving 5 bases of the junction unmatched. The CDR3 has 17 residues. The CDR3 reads CASSTTGGASYNSPLHF. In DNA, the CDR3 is TGTGCCAGCAGTACGACAGGGGGCGCCTCCTATAATTCACCCCTCCACTTT. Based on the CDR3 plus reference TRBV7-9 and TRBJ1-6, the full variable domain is DTGVSQNPRHKITKRGQNVTFRCDPISEHNRLYWYRQTLGQGPEFLTYFQNEAQLEKSRLLSDRFSAERPKGSFSTLEIQRTEQGDSAMYLCASSTTGGASYNSPLHFGNGTRLTVT.

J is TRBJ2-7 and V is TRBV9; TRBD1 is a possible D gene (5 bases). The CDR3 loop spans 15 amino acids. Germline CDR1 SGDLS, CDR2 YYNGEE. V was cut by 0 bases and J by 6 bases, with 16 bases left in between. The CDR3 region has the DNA TGTGCCAGCAGCGTAGCCGGACATGAGTTGGGCGAGCAGTACTTC. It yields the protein CASSVAGHELGEQYF.

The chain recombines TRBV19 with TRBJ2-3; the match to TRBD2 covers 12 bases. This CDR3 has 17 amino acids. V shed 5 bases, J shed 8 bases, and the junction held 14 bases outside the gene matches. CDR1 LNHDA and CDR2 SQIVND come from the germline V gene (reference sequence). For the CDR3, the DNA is TGTGCCAGTAGTGCGATGCTTGCGACTAGCGGGAGTGTTACGCAGTATTTT. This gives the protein CASSAMLATSGSVTQYF. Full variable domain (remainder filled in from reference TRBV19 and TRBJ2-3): DGGITQSPKYLFRKEGQNVTLSCEQNLNHDAMYWYRQDPGQGLRLIYYSQIVNDFQKGDIAEGYSVSREKKESFPLTVTSAQKNPTAFYLCASSAMLATSGSVTQYFGPGTRLTVL.

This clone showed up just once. The DNA for the CDR3 is TGCGCCAGCAGGGCGACTAGCGGGGGCCACAATGAGCAGTTCTTC. Translation gives CASRATSGGHNEQFF. V is TRBV5-1 and J is TRBJ2-1, with TRBD2 matching over 12 bases. CDR3 length: 15 amino acids. Germline V gene data show CDR1 as SGHRS and CDR2 as YFSETQ. V was clipped by 5 bases and J by 5 bases; unmatched bases: 5.

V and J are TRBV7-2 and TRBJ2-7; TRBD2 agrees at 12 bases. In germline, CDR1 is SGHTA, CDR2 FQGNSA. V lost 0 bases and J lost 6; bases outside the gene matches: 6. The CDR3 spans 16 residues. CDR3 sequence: CASSLARLAGVGEQYF. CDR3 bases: TGTGCCAGCAGCTTAGCTAGACTAGCGGGAGTCGGCGAGCAGTACTTC.

The CDR3 is CASSGLAAFGEQYV. In nucleotides, the CDR3 is TGTGCCAGCAGCGGGCTAGCCGCTTTCGGCGAGCAGTACGTC. The chain employs TRBV7-8 and TRBJ2-7; possibly TRBD2 for D (5 bases). Germline-derived CDR1 and CDR2 are SGHVS and FQNEAQ. The V end was cut by 5 bases, the J end by 6 bases, with 17 bases between. The CDR3 spans 14 residues.

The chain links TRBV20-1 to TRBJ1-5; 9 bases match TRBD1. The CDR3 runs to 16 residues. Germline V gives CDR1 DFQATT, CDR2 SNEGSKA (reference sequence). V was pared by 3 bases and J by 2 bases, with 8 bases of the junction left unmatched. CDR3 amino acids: CSASTDRDRGNQPQHF. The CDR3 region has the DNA TGCAGTGCTAGTACCGACCGGGACAGGGGCAATCAGCCCCAGCATTTT.

CDR3 residues: CATLEQGSSPLHF. As DNA, the CDR3 is TGTGCCACCCTAGAACAGGGTTCGTCACCCCTCCACTTT. The rearrangement uses TRBV24-1 and TRBJ1-6; TRBD1 is a possible D gene (6 bases). The V gene's germline CDR1 is KGHDR and CDR2 SFDVKD. The CDR3 totals 13 residues. V was pared by 9 bases and J by 10 bases, with 15 bases between.

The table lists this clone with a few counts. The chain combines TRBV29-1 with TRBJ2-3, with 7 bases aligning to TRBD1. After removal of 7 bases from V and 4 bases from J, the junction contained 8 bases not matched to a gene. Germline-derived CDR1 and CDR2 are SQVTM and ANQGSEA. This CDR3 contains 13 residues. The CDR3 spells CSALDRAADTQYF. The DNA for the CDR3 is TGCAGCGCCTTAGACAGGGCTGCAGATACGCAGTATTTT.

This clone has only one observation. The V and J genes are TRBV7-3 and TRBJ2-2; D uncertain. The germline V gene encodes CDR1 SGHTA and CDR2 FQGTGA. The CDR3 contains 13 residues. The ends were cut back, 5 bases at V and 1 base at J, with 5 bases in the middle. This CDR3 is CASSPLNTGELFF. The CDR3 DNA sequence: TGTGCCAGCAGCCCATTGAACACCGGGGAGCTGTTTTTT.

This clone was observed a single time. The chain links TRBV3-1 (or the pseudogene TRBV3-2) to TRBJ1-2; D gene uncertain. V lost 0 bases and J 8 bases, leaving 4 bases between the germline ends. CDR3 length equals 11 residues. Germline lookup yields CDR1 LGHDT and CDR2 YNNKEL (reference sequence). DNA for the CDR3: TGTGCCAGCAGCCAAGAGTCGGGCTACACCTTC. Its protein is CASSQESGYTF.

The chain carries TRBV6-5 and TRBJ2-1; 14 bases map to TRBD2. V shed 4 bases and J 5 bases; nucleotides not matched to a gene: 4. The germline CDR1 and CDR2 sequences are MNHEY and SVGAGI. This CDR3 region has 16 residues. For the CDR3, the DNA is TGTGCCAGCAGTTTCCGGACTAGCGGGAGGAACAATGAGCAGTTCTTC. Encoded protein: CASSFRTSGRNNEQFF.

The CDR3 coding sequence is TGCGCCAGCAGCTTGGAAGGGACTTATGAAAAACTGTTTTTT. It specifies CASSLEGTYEKLFF. V usage is TRBV5-1 and J usage is TRBJ1-4; D perhaps matches TRBD1 (5 bases). The germline V gene has CDR1 SGHRS and CDR2 YFSETQ. The V and J ends lost 0 bases and 6 bases respectively, with 9 bases between them. The CDR3 has 14 residues.

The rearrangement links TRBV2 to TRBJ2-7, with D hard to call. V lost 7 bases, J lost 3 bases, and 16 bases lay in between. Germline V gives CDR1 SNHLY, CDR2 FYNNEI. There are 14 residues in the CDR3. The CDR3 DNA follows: TGTGCCAGCACGAACGGTCCGGTGAGCTACGAGCAGTACTTC. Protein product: CASTNGPVSYEQYF.